This TCR beta chain was obtained from a study of OX40 agonist ivuxolimab in advanced cancers. The method was immunoSEQ multiplex PCR; TCRdb's version includes in-frame clones alone and lacks a portion of them. The data hold tens of thousands of clones, with over 75% observed a single time. Trimming removed 4 bases from V and 2 bases from J; junction bases left unmatched: 4. CDR1 and CDR2 from the germline V gene are MRHNA and SNTAGT. The CDR3 extends over 15 amino acids. This clonotype was sampled from an adult with an advanced solid tumor such as melanoma, head and neck, liver or kidney cancer. The chain is built from TRBV6-4 and TRBJ2-2; 7 bases match TRBD1. The source was CD4+ or CD8+ T cells sorted from blood, collected in a trial of the OX40 agonist ivuxolimab. The CDR3, as DNA: TGTGCCAGCAGTGCCGGACAGGCAAACACCGGGGAGCTGTTTTTT. Translated, it gives CASSAGQANTGELFF.